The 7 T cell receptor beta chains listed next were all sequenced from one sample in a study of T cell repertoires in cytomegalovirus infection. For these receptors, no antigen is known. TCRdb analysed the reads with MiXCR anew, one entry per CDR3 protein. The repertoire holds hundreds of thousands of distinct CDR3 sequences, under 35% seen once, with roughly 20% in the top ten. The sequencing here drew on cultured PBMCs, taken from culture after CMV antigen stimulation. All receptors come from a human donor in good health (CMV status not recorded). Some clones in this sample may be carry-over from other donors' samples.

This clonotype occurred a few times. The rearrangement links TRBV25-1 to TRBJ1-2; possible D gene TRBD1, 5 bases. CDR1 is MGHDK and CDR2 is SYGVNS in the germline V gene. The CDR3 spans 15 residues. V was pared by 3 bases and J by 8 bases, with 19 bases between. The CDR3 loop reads CASSDPLGPGGGYTF. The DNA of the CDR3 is TGTGCCAGCAGTGACCCCTTGGGGCCCGGAGGGGGCTACACCTTC.

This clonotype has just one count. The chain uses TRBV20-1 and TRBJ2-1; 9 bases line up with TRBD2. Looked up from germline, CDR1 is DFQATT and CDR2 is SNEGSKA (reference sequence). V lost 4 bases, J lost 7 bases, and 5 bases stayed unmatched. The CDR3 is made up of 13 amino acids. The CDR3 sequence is CSAISGSVNEQFF. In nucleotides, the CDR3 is TGCAGTGCTATTAGCGGGAGTGTGAATGAGCAGTTCTTC.

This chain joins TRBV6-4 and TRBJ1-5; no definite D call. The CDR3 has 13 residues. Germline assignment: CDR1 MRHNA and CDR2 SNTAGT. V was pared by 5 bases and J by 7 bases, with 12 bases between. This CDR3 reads CASSYMGRQPQHF. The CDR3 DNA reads TGTGCCAGCAGTTACATGGGGAGGCAGCCCCAGCATTTT.

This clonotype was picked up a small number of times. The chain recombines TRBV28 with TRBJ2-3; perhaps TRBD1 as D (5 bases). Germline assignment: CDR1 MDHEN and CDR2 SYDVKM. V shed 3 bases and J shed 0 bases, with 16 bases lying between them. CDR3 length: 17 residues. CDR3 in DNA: TGTGCCAGCAGTTTTACGTGGTACAGGTATAGCACAGATACGCAGTATTTT. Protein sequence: CASSFTWYRYSTDTQYF.

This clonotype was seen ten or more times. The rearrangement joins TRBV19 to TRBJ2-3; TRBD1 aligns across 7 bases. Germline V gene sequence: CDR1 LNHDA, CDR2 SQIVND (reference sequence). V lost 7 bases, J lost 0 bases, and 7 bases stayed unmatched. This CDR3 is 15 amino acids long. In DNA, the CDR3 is TGTGCCAGTACCCTAGGACAGGAGAGCACAGATACGCAGTATTTT. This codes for CASTLGQESTDTQYF.

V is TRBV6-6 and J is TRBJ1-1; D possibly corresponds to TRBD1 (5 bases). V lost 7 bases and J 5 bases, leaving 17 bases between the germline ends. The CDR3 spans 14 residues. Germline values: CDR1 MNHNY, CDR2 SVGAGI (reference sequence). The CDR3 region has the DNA TGTGCCAGCATCTCCGGGAGGGGTGGGACTGAAGCTTTCTTT. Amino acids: CASISGRGGTEAFF.

The CDR3 bases are TGCGCCAGCAGCCAAGGGCTCATAGCCAAAAACATTCAGTACTTC. Residues: CASSQGLIAKNIQYF. The chain combines TRBV4-1 with TRBJ2-4; D remains unclear. V was pared by 1 base and J by 0 bases, with 7 bases between. The CDR3 extends over 15 amino acids. CDR1 is MGHRA, CDR2 YSYEKL, per germline.